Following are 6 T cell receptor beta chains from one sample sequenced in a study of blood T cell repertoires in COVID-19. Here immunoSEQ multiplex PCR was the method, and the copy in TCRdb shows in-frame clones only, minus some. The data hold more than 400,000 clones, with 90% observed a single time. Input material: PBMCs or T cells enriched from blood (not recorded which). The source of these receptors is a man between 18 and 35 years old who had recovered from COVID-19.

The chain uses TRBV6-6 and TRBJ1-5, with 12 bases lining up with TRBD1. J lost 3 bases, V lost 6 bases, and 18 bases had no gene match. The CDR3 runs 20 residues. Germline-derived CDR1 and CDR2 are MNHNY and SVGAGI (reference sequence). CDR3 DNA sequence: TGTGCCAGCAGCCGAAGAATACCGGGACAGGGGGCGCATGACAATCAGCCCCAGCATTTT. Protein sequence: CASSRRIPGQGAHDNQPQHF.

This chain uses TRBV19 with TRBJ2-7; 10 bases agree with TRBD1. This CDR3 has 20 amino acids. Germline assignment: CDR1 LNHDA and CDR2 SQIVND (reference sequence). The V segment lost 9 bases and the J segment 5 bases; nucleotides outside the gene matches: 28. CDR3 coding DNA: TGTGCCAGCCACCGAGGATCTGACAGGGGGCGCAAGCCCAAGGGCCACGAGCAGTACTTC. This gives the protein CASHRGSDRGRKPKGHEQYF.

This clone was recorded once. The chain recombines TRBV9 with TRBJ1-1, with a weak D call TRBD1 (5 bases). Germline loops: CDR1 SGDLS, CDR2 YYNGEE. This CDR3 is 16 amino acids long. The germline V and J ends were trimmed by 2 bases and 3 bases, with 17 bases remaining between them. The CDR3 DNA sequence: TGTGCCAGCAGCGTTCGAGGCAGGGTTGGTGACACTGAAGCTTTCTTT. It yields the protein CASSVRGRVGDTEAFF.

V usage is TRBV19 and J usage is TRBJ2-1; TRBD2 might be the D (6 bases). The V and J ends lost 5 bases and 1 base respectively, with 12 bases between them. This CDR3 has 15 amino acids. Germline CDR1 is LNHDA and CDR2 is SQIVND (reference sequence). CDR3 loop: CASSPGSGSYNEQFF. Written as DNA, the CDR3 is TGTGCCAGTAGTCCCGGGAGTGGTTCCTACAATGAGCAGTTCTTC.

The CDR3 spells CASSLGDSTSNTEAFF. CDR3 DNA: TGTGCCAGCAGCTTGGGGGACAGCACCTCGAACACTGAAGCTTTCTTT. The chain links TRBV5-4 to TRBJ1-1; the match to TRBD1 covers 7 bases. This CDR3 is built from 16 residues. Germline V gene data show CDR1 as SGHNT and CDR2 as YYREEE (reference sequence). J lost 1 base, V lost 0 bases, and 6 bases had no gene match.

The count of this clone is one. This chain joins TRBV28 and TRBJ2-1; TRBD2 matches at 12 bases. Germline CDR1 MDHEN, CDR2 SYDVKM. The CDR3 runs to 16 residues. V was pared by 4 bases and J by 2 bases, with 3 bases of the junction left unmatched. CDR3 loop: CASSSSGGGPYNEQFF. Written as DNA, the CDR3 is TGTGCCAGCAGTTCTAGCGGGGGGGGACCCTACAATGAGCAGTTCTTC.